This T cell receptor (beta chain) was identified during a study of cytomegalovirus exposure and HLA in healthy donors. Overall study results and limits: The likely origin of a cluster of highly shared sequence variants was a sequencing artifact. Presence/absence analyses treated sequencing depth as roughly uniform across donors. Earlier analysis looked at TCR beta V segments, and most were productive about 87% or about 30% of the time. In a later analysis, TCR beta V- and J-gene trimming was associated with a missense DCLRE1C variant.

V was clipped by 8 bases and J by 0 bases; unmatched bases: 4. Germline V gene lookup returns CDR1 SGDLS and CDR2 YYNGEE. This CDR3 has 14 amino acids. This clone has more than one count but fewer than ten. Its specificity is not known. The PCR made use of 60 Vbeta and 13 Jbeta primers. TCRdb keeps only in-frame clones here, not all; method: immunoSEQ multiplex PCR. The sample has hundreds of thousands of clones, around 83% seen once; the top ten hold over 1.1%. The TCR sequence derives from a girl under 18 in good health and CMV-seronegative. Sequencing was done on a sample of PBMCs. The J gene is TRBJ2-1, the V gene TRBV9; 8 bases map to TRBD1. The CDR3 sequence: CASNTGGSYNEQFF. CDR3 DNA: TGTGCCAGTAATACAGGGGGCTCCTACAATGAGCAGTTCTTC.